This T cell receptor (beta chain) derives from a study of cytomegalovirus exposure and HLA in healthy donors. Use of 60 Vbeta and 13 Jbeta primers characterized the PCR. Method: immunoSEQ multiplex PCR; TCRdb's copy keeps in-frame clones and lacks some. The sample carries approximately 100,000 clones, roughly three quarters recorded once. With 6 bases clipped from V and 6 bases from J, the junction kept 15 bases outside the gene matches. Germline V gene sequence: CDR1 KGHSH, CDR2 LQKENI. This CDR3 contains 17 residues. What was sequenced was PBMCs. The V and J genes are TRBV18 and TRBJ2-1, with 9 bases identical to TRBD2. The TCR comes from a middle-aged woman in good health and CMV-seronegative. The CDR3 DNA is TGTGCCAGCTCCTCGGGGACAGCGGGGGGCCCCTCCAATGAGCAGTTCTTC. Its translation: CASSSGTAGGPSNEQFF.